The 27 T cell receptor beta chains below all came from one sample that was sequenced in a study of vaccination and CD4 T cells after COVID-19. With the Oncomine TCR Beta short-read assay, DNA from cultured CD4+ T cells was sequenced. TCRdb re-called the PCR reads through MiXCR, storing one row per CDR3 protein. The repertoire has approximately 11,000 distinct CDR3 sequences, over 60% of them found once; the top ten carry 15% to 20%. This sample's treatment: roughly ten-day PBMC culture with coronavirus spike peptide pools or control peptides (ViraFEST assay). These receptors' antigens are unknown. Input material: CD4+ T cells from blood, cultured in vitro. These receptors originate from a human donor who had recovered from COVID-19.

The chain recombines TRBV7-2 with TRBJ2-3; 7 nucleotides align to TRBD2. This CDR3 comprises 17 residues. V trimming: 6 bases; J trimming: 0 bases; junction bases outside the gene matches: 12. Looked up from germline, CDR1 is SGHTA and CDR2 is FQGNSA. The CDR3 coding sequence is TGTGCCAGCAGATCCTGGGGGGGGTCGTTGAGCACAGATACGCAGTATTTT. Amino acids: CASRSWGGSLSTDTQYF.

The CDR3 sequence is CASSSPPGQGSYEQYF. The CDR3 coding sequence is TGTGCCAGCAGTTCCCCACCGGGACAGGGTTCCTACGAGCAGTACTTC. V usage is TRBV28 and J usage is TRBJ2-7, with 9 bases aligning to TRBD1. V shed 4 bases and J 1 base; nucleotides not matched to a gene: 8. Germline CDR1 is MDHEN and CDR2 is SYDVKM. The CDR3 loop spans 16 amino acids.

The chain couples TRBV28 to TRBJ2-3; tentative D call: TRBD1 (5 bases). This CDR3 has 12 amino acids. Per the germline V gene, CDR1 is MDHEN and CDR2 is SYDVKM. V was clipped by 7 bases and J by 0 bases, with 5 bases between them. CDR3 protein: CASKGSTDTQYF. Written as DNA, the CDR3 is TGTGCCAGCAAGGGGAGCACAGATACGCAGTATTTT. Full variable domain (missing parts from reference TRBV28 and TRBJ2-3): DVKVTQSSRYLVKRTGEKVFLECVQDMDHENMFWYRQDPGLGLRLIYFSYDVKMKEKGDIPEGYSVSREKKERFSLILESASTNQTSMYLCASKGSTDTQYFGPGTRLTVL.

The chain links TRBV27 to TRBJ1-6; D not certain. Between the trimmed V and J ends, which lost 5 bases and 7 bases, there was a span of 12 bases. Per germline, CDR1 MNHEY and CDR2 SMNVEV (reference sequence). CDR3 length: 14 residues. Here the CDR3 DNA reads TGTGCCAGCAGTCCCCAGGAGCCGAATTCACCCCTCCACTTT. Encoded protein: CASSPQEPNSPLHF.

The rearrangement joins TRBV6-1 to TRBJ1-2, with D perhaps matching TRBD1 (5 bases). Trimming pared 5 bases from V and 4 bases from J, leaving 8 bases between. Germline loops: CDR1 MNHNS, CDR2 SASEGT. The CDR3 is 12 residues long. The CDR3, as DNA: TGTGCCAGCAGTCTGACAGCCTATGGCTACACCTTC. Its translation: CASSLTAYGYTF.

The rearrangement joins TRBV5-1 to TRBJ1-5, with 8 bases aligning to TRBD1. The junction had 1 base not matched to a gene; V was cut back by 0 bases and J by 5 bases. The V gene's germline CDR1 is SGHRS and CDR2 YFSETQ. This CDR3 has 14 residues. CDR3 region: CASSLAGGDQPQHF. The CDR3 nucleotides are TGCGCCAGCAGCTTGGCAGGGGGCGATCAGCCCCAGCATTTT.

In its sample, this clonotype was seen a few times. This rearrangement joins TRBV20-1 to TRBJ1-6, with 8 bases aligning to TRBD1. This CDR3 region has 13 residues. Looked up from germline, CDR1 is DFQATT and CDR2 is SNEGSKA (reference sequence). J was trimmed by 6 bases and V by 6 bases; bases with no gene match: 4. The CDR3 DNA follows: TGCAGTGCCCCGGACAGGGTTAATTCACCCCTCCACTTT. This translates into CSAPDRVNSPLHF.

The chain recombines TRBV7-9 with TRBJ1-2; D remains ambiguous. The V end lost 0 bases, the J end lost 6 bases, and 14 bases lay between the germline ends. This CDR3 region has 15 residues. From germline, CDR1 is SEHNR and CDR2 FQNEAQ (reference sequence). The CDR3 spells CASSLAGLVVNGYTF. For the CDR3, the DNA is TGTGCCAGCAGCTTAGCCGGTTTGGTCGTTAATGGCTACACCTTC.

Written as DNA, the CDR3 is TGCAGTGAACAGGGGTATGGCTACACCTTC. Its protein product is CSEQGYGYTF. The gene calls are TRBV20-1 and TRBJ1-2; TRBD1 aligns across 7 bases. The CDR3 spans 10 residues. Losses at the gene ends were 7 bases for V and 5 bases for J; bases not matched to a gene: 1. Per the germline V gene, CDR1 is DFQATT and CDR2 is SNEGSKA (reference sequence).

This clonotype appeared once. V usage is TRBV7-9 and J usage is TRBJ2-3; D gene uncertain. Trimming cost V 8 bases and J 0 bases, with 18 bases left between them. This CDR3 contains 16 residues. Germline V gene lookup returns CDR1 SEHNR and CDR2 FQNEAQ (reference sequence). In nucleotides, the CDR3 is TGTGCCAGCGGGAAGGTGTTGGCGAAAAGCACAGATACGCAGTATTTT. It encodes CASGKVLAKSTDTQYF.

In its sample, this clonotype was seen a few times. This chain uses TRBV6-2 or TRBV6-3 with TRBJ1-2; D is unresolved. Germline CDR1 reads MNHEY; CDR2 reads SVGEGT. The CDR3 runs 13 residues. Deletions cut 8 bases from V and 4 bases from J, with 14 bases between. In DNA form, the CDR3 reads TGTGCCAGCCACGCCCTGAACTCCTATGGCTACACCTTC. Translated, it gives CASHALNSYGYTF.

Here the CDR3 reads CASSPQWLGVYEQYF. The CDR3 nucleotides read TGTGCCAGCAGCCCGCAATGGCTAGGAGTGTACGAGCAGTACTTC. The chain recombines TRBV7-2 with TRBJ2-1, with D unresolved. Gene TRBJ2-7 matches the end of the DNA better, so the J call may be wrong. The length of the CDR3 is 15 residues. Per the germline V gene, CDR1 is SGHTA and CDR2 is FQGNSA.

As for this clonotype: One end of the junction does not line up with germline, which may come from a read error. The V call is TRBV7-7, the J call TRBJ1-4, with D possibly matching TRBD1 (6 bases). Looked up from germline, CDR1 is SSHAT and CDR2 is FNYEAQ (reference sequence). The CDR3 length is 14 residues. CDR3 DNA: TGTGCTAGCAGCTTAGCAGGGGAGGGCGAAAAACTGTTTTTT. Translating it yields CASSLAGEGEKLFF.

The chain couples TRBV7-9 to TRBJ2-1, with TRBD2 matching over 7 bases. Germline V gives CDR1 SEHNR, CDR2 FQNEAQ (reference sequence). This CDR3 spans 15 amino acids. With 2 bases clipped from V and 5 bases from J, the junction kept 6 bases outside the gene matches. The CDR3 nucleotides read TGTGCCAGCAGCTTACGGGACTATAAGAACAATGAGCAGTTCTTC. Translating gives CASSLRDYKNNEQFF.

This chain joins TRBV18 and TRBJ1-5, with D uncertain. Germline V gene sequence: CDR1 KGHSH, CDR2 LQKENI. The CDR3 runs to 16 residues. The germline V and J ends were trimmed by 3 bases and 2 bases, with 14 bases remaining between them. The CDR3 loop reads CASSPRVAAGNQPQHF. The DNA for the CDR3 is TGTGCCAGCTCACCCCGGGTAGCGGCAGGCAATCAGCCCCAGCATTTT.

The chain is built from TRBV7-6 and TRBJ2-7; 13 positions match TRBD2. CDR3 length: 16 amino acids. J was trimmed by 4 bases and V by 2 bases; bases with no gene match: 5. Germline loops: CDR1 SGHVS, CDR2 FNYEAQ. CDR3 bases: TGTGCCAGCAGCTTAAAGGAGACTAGCGGGAGGTACGAGCAGTACTTC. Translating gives CASSLKETSGRYEQYF.

The V gene is TRBV11-1, the J gene TRBJ1-2, with D unclear. This CDR3 comprises 14 residues. Germline V CDR1 and CDR2: SGHAT, FQDESV (reference sequence). The V gene lost 5 bases and the J gene lost 4 bases, with 14 bases spanning the gap. The CDR3 region has the DNA TGTGCCAGCAGCGACCCCTCACGCGCCTATGGCTACACCTTC. Protein: CASSDPSRAYGYTF.

This clonotype came up once. The chain links TRBV6-1 to TRBJ1-3, with 7 nucleotides matching TRBD1. J gave up 0 bases and V 6 bases, and 8 bases lay outside the gene matches. This CDR3 has 16 residues. CDR1 is MNHNS, CDR2 SASEGT, per germline. In nucleotides, the CDR3 is TGTGCCAGCAGGGAGACAGGGACCCTCTCTGGAAACACCATATATTTT. Its protein product is CASRETGTLSGNTIYF.

This clonotype has just a few counts. The chain is built from TRBV7-8 and TRBJ1-5; 8 nucleotides agree with TRBD1. This CDR3 spans 16 amino acids. V shed 7 bases and J 1 base; nucleotides not matched to a gene: 9. Germline V CDR1 and CDR2: SGHVS, FQNEAQ. CDR3 bases: TGTGCCAGCAACGTTCGGACAGGGCAGAGCAATCAGCCCCAGCATTTT. Its protein is CASNVRTGQSNQPQHF.

The genes are TRBV24-1 and TRBJ2-2; D may match TRBD1 or TRBD2 (5 bases each). The germline gives CDR1 KGHDR, CDR2 SFDVKD. Trimming stripped 2 bases from V and 1 base from J, with 13 bases between. This CDR3 has 17 residues. As DNA, the CDR3 is TGTGCCACCAGTGATTCCGGGACGAGTCGGAACACCGGGGAGCTGTTTTTT. Protein: CATSDSGTSRNTGELFF.

This clonotype was seen a few times. The chain employs TRBV2 and TRBJ1-2; D gene uncertain. V was pared by 5 bases and J by 4 bases, with 8 bases between. The CDR3 contains 12 residues. Per germline, CDR1 SNHLY and CDR2 FYNNEI. CDR3: CASSKDFYGYTF. The CDR3 region has the DNA TGTGCCAGCAGTAAGGATTTCTATGGCTACACCTTC.

This sequence joins TRBV10-1 and TRBJ1-1, with D possibly matching TRBD1 (6 bases). CDR1 is WNHNN and CDR2 is SYGVQD in the germline V gene (reference sequence). The CDR3 spans 13 residues. Between the trimmed V and J ends, which lost 7 bases and 1 base, there was a span of 10 bases. CDR3 bases: TGCGCCAGCACCCGAGGGGGGAACACTGAAGCTTTCTTT. Translated: CASTRGGNTEAFF.

This chain uses TRBV7-8 with TRBJ1-5; no reliable D call. The V gene's germline CDR1 is SGHVS and CDR2 FQNEAQ. Trimming removed 3 bases from V and 2 bases from J, with 14 bases in between. The CDR3 loop spans 16 amino acids. CDR3 in amino acids: CASSFEADLGNQPQHF. Here the CDR3 DNA reads TGTGCCAGCAGCTTCGAAGCGGATCTCGGCAATCAGCCCCAGCATTTT.

This clonotype appeared once. This chain links TRBV30 with TRBJ1-1, with D uncertain. The CDR3 has 11 amino acids. V was clipped by 1 base and J by 12 bases, with 12 bases between them. CDR1 is GTSNPN, CDR2 SVGIG, per germline (reference sequence). CDR3 in amino acids: CAWSEGGKPFF. For the CDR3, the DNA is TGTGCCTGGAGTGAGGGAGGGAAACCTTTCTTT.

V usage is TRBV7-6 and J usage is TRBJ1-1; D unclear. The CDR3 sequence is 15 residues long. Looked up from germline, CDR1 is SGHVS and CDR2 is FNYEAQ. V lost 2 bases to trimming and J lost 4 bases, with 14 bases between them. The CDR3 DNA reads TGTGCCAGCAGCTTACAAGGCGGACGGCCCACTGAAGCTTTCTTT. This translates into CASSLQGGRPTEAFF. The complete variable domain, with remaining parts taken from reference TRBV7-6 and TRBJ1-1, reads GAGVSQSPRYKVTKRGQDVALRCDPISGHVSLYWYRQALGQGPEFLTYFNYEAQQDKSGLPNDRFSAERPEGSISTLTIQRTEQRDSAMYRCASSLQGGRPTEAFFGQGTRLTVV.

The table lists this clonotype with a count of one. The genes are TRBV19 and TRBJ1-1, with 12 bases that match TRBD1. The V segment lost 6 bases and the J segment 1 base; nucleotides outside the gene matches: 6. The CDR3 is 16 residues long. Germline V CDR1 and CDR2: LNHDA, SQIVND (reference sequence). CDR3 DNA sequence: TGTGCCAGTAGATCTCTGGGACAGGGGGCGAACACTGAAGCTTTCTTT. Its translation: CASRSLGQGANTEAFF.

Here the CDR3 DNA reads TGTGCCAGCAGTTTTTTCTCTGGGGGCGGGTCACCCCTCCACTTT. It encodes CASSFFSGGGSPLHF. The chain is built from TRBV27 and TRBJ1-6; a weak D match, TRBD1 (6 bases). The CDR3 has 15 amino acids. Germline CDR1 is MNHEY and CDR2 is SMNVEV (reference sequence). Trimming removed 3 bases at V and 10 bases at J, with 16 bases between.